This is a list of T cell receptor beta chains from one sample in a study of graft-versus-host responses after intestinal transplantation. Produced via immunoSEQ multiplex PCR; TCRdb's table is partial and in-frame only. The table includes about 93,000 clones, 90% to 95% detected once. Their target antigens are unknown. Here the sequenced sample was unstimulated CD8+ T cells sorted from spleen or lymph node cells, taken before intestinal transplant. These receptors came from a human donor who received an intestinal transplant. The CDR3 runs from the conserved cysteine through the conserved F or W. Each record gives: CDR3 protein, CDR3 DNA, clone size, V gene, D gene, J gene. The D gene is left open where the match is weak. Rows give clone size only sometimes, using once, few, many, or a class for an expanded clone.

CDR3aa: CASSVEAAQSYEQYF
CDR3nt: TGTGCCAGCAGTGTGGAGGCAGCCCAATCCTACGAGCAGTACTTC
abundance: .
v_gene: TRBV2
d_gene: .
j_gene: TRBJ2-7

CDR3aa: CASSSSANWYEQYF
CDR3nt: TGCGCCAGCAGTTCTAGCGCTAACTGGTACGAGCAGTACTTC
abundance: few
v_gene: TRBV10-2
d_gene: .
j_gene: TRBJ2-7

CDR3aa: CASYGRGGDNEQFF
CDR3nt: TGTGCCAGCTATGGTAGGGGGGGTGACAATGAGCAGTTCTTC
abundance: .
v_gene: TRBV27
d_gene: .
j_gene: TRBJ2-1

CDR3aa: CASSQEGSGRVNEQFF
CDR3nt: TGCGCCAGCAGCCAAGAAGGAAGCGGGAGGGTCAATGAGCAGTTCTTC
abundance: .
v_gene: TRBV4-1
d_gene: TRBD2
j_gene: TRBJ2-1

CDR3aa: CASSAGEGPVSGAFF
CDR3nt: TGTGCCAGTAGCGCTGGGGAGGGGCCGGTCTCTGGAGCTTTCTTT
abundance: .
v_gene: TRBV19
d_gene: .
j_gene: TRBJ1-1

CDR3aa: CASSHRDSSYEQYF
CDR3nt: TGTGCCAGCAGTCACCGGGACAGCTCCTACGAGCAGTACTTC
abundance: .
v_gene: TRBV27
d_gene: TRBD1
j_gene: TRBJ2-7

CDR3aa: CASSQDLGTDRYTEAFF
CDR3nt: TGCGCCAGCAGCCAAGACTTAGGGACGGACAGGTACACTGAAGCTTTCTTT
abundance: .
v_gene: TRBV4-3
d_gene: TRBD1
j_gene: TRBJ1-1

CDR3aa: CASSVGSGGINNEQFF
CDR3nt: TGTGCCAGCAGCGTAGGTTCGGGAGGGATAAACAATGAGCAGTTCTTC
abundance: .
v_gene: TRBV9
d_gene: TRBD2
j_gene: TRBJ2-1

CDR3aa: CASSEALGQGAYYGYTF
CDR3nt: TGTGCCAGCAGTGAAGCGCTGGGACAGGGGGCATACTATGGCTACACCTTC
abundance: .
v_gene: TRBV2
d_gene: TRBD1
j_gene: TRBJ1-2

CDR3aa: CASSRTGNTEAFF
CDR3nt: TGCGCCAGCAGCCGTACAGGGAACACTGAAGCTTTCTTT
abundance: .
v_gene: TRBV4-1
d_gene: .
j_gene: TRBJ1-1

CDR3aa: CASSTPGPANYGYTF
CDR3nt: TGTGCCAGCAGCACCCCGGGTCCCGCTAACTATGGCTACACCTTC
abundance: .
v_gene: TRBV5-4
d_gene: .
j_gene: TRBJ1-2

CDR3aa: CASSWGLAGPETQYF
CDR3nt: TGTGCCAGCAGCTGGGGACTAGCGGGACCAGAGACCCAGTACTTC
abundance: .
v_gene: TRBV7-2
d_gene: TRBD2
j_gene: TRBJ2-5

CDR3aa: CASSLGSTEAFF
CDR3nt: TGCGCCAGCAGCTTGGGTAGCACTGAAGCTTTCTTT
abundance: .
v_gene: TRBV5-1
d_gene: .
j_gene: TRBJ1-1

CDR3aa: CASSEASGSTGELFF
CDR3nt: TGTGCCAGCAGTGAAGCTAGCGGGAGCACCGGGGAGCTGTTTTTT
abundance: .
v_gene: TRBV6-1
d_gene: TRBD2
j_gene: TRBJ2-2

CDR3aa: CASSFRGRLTPYNEQFF
CDR3nt: TGTGCCAGCAGTTTTAGGGGGCGCCTAACCCCCTACAATGAGCAGTTCTTC
abundance: once
v_gene: TRBV27
d_gene: TRBD1
j_gene: TRBJ2-1

CDR3aa: CASSRRGQVGSPLHF
CDR3nt: TGTGCCAGTAGTAGAAGGGGACAGGTGGGATCACCCCTCCACTTT
abundance: .
v_gene: TRBV19
d_gene: TRBD1
j_gene: TRBJ1-6

CDR3aa: CASSHWTGGPFYGGYTF
CDR3nt: TGTGCCAGTAGTCACTGGACAGGGGGACCGTTCTATGGTGGCTACACCTTC
abundance: .
v_gene: TRBV19
d_gene: TRBD1
j_gene: TRBJ1-2

CDR3aa: CASSQGLTDTQYF
CDR3nt: TGTGCCAGCAGCCAGGGCCTCACAGATACGCAGTATTTT
abundance: .
v_gene: TRBV7-7
d_gene: .
j_gene: TRBJ2-3

CDR3aa: CASSYSKSGETQYF
CDR3nt: TGTGCCAGCAGTTACTCGAAATCAGGAGAGACCCAGTACTTC
abundance: .
v_gene: TRBV6-5
d_gene: .
j_gene: TRBJ2-5

CDR3aa: CASSIGGTYNSPLHF
CDR3nt: TGTGCCAGTAGTATCGGAGGCACCTATAATTCACCCCTCCACTTT
abundance: .
v_gene: TRBV19
d_gene: .
j_gene: TRBJ1-6

CDR3aa: CASSLGHRYEQYF
CDR3nt: TGTGCCAGCAGTTTAGGACATCGCTACGAGCAGTACTTC
abundance: .
v_gene: TRBV27
d_gene: .
j_gene: TRBJ2-7

CDR3aa: CASSLAGTEAFF
CDR3nt: TGTGCCAGCAGCTTAGCAGGCACTGAAGCTTTCTTT
abundance: .
v_gene: TRBV13
d_gene: .
j_gene: TRBJ1-1

CDR3aa: CASSDSGQGYGYTF
CDR3nt: TGTGCCAGCAGTGACTCTGGGCAGGGCTATGGCTACACCTTC
abundance: .
v_gene: TRBV25-1
d_gene: .
j_gene: TRBJ1-2

CDR3aa: CASSQIQDRGLSDTQYF
CDR3nt: TGTGCCAGCAGCCAGATTCAAGACAGGGGGCTTTCAGATACGCAGTATTTT
abundance: .
v_gene: TRBV4-2
d_gene: TRBD1
j_gene: TRBJ2-3

CDR3aa: CSVVDRGNHGYTF
CDR3nt: TGCAGCGTTGTGGACAGGGGGAACCATGGCTACACCTTC
abundance: .
v_gene: TRBV29-1
d_gene: TRBD1
j_gene: TRBJ1-2

CDR3aa: CSASGGGTDTQYF
CDR3nt: TGCAGCGCCTCGGGGGGAGGAACAGATACGCAGTATTTT
abundance: .
v_gene: TRBV29-1
d_gene: TRBD2
j_gene: TRBJ2-3

CDR3aa: CASSISQGREQYF
CDR3nt: TGTGCCAGCAGCATATCACAGGGCAGGGAGCAGTACTTC
abundance: once
v_gene: TRBV9
d_gene: .
j_gene: TRBJ2-7

CDR3aa: CASSWTGGGDTEAFF
CDR3nt: TGCGCCAGCAGCTGGACAGGGGGCGGGGACACTGAAGCTTTCTTT
abundance: .
v_gene: TRBV5-1
d_gene: TRBD1
j_gene: TRBJ1-1

CDR3aa: CASTDPGQGTEAFF
CDR3nt: TGTGCCAGCACTGACCCGGGACAGGGGACTGAAGCTTTCTTT
abundance: .
v_gene: TRBV27
d_gene: TRBD1
j_gene: TRBJ1-1

CDR3aa: CSVGTPNYGYTF
CDR3nt: TGCAGCGTTGGGACACCTAACTATGGCTACACCTTC
abundance: once
v_gene: TRBV29-1
d_gene: .
j_gene: TRBJ1-2

CDR3aa: CASSHPPGREGDEQFF
CDR3nt: TGCGCCAGCAGCCACCCCCCGGGGCGGGAGGGCGATGAGCAGTTCTTC
abundance: .
v_gene: TRBV4-1
d_gene: TRBD2
j_gene: TRBJ2-1

CDR3aa: CASSGSGGQDF
CDR3nt: TGTGCCAGCAGTGGGTCAGGGGGCCAAGATTTT
abundance: .
v_gene: TRBV6-1
d_gene: TRBD1
j_gene: TRBJ1-5

CDR3aa: CASSAKGQTGELFF
CDR3nt: TGTGCCAGCAGCGCAAAAGGACAGACCGGGGAGCTGTTTTTT
abundance: .
v_gene: TRBV9
d_gene: .
j_gene: TRBJ2-2

CDR3aa: CASSQVLDSNQPQHF
CDR3nt: TGCGCCAGCAGCCAAGTATTAGATAGCAATCAGCCCCAGCATTTT
abundance: .
v_gene: TRBV4-1
d_gene: .
j_gene: TRBJ1-5

CDR3aa: CASSYQGGGQPQHF
CDR3nt: TGTGCCAGCAGTTATCAGGGAGGAGGTCAGCCCCAGCATTTT
abundance: .
v_gene: TRBV27
d_gene: .
j_gene: TRBJ1-5

CDR3aa: CAWSYRYNEQFF
CDR3nt: TGTGCCTGGAGTTATCGGTACAATGAGCAGTTCTTC
abundance: .
v_gene: TRBV30
d_gene: .
j_gene: TRBJ2-1

CDR3aa: CASSQDQSPYGYTF
CDR3nt: TGCGCCAGCAGCCAAGATCAGTCGCCATATGGCTACACCTTC
abundance: .
v_gene: TRBV4-1
d_gene: .
j_gene: TRBJ1-2

CDR3aa: CASSQDWGLVGSNEQFF
CDR3nt: TGTGCCAGCAGCCAAGATTGGGGACTAGTGGGGAGCAATGAGCAGTTCTTC
abundance: once
v_gene: TRBV4-2
d_gene: TRBD2
j_gene: TRBJ2-1

CDR3aa: CATSRDPGSGANVLTF
CDR3nt: TGTGCCACCAGCAGAGATCCCGGCTCTGGGGCCAACGTCCTGACTTTC
abundance: once
v_gene: TRBV15
d_gene: .
j_gene: TRBJ2-6

CDR3aa: CASSQELQETQYF
CDR3nt: TGCGCCAGCAGCCAAGAGCTTCAGGAGACCCAGTACTTC
abundance: few
v_gene: TRBV4-1
d_gene: .
j_gene: TRBJ2-5

CDR3aa: CSILTGLAVYEQYF
CDR3nt: TGCAGTATTCTCACGGGACTAGCGGTCTACGAGCAGTACTTC
abundance: .
v_gene: TRBV29-1
d_gene: TRBD2
j_gene: TRBJ2-7

CDR3aa: CASTQGRGSYEQYF
CDR3nt: TGTGCCAGCACCCAGGGGAGGGGGAGCTACGAGCAGTACTTC
abundance: .
v_gene: TRBV13
d_gene: .
j_gene: TRBJ2-7

CDR3aa: CSGGSNIEQFF
CDR3nt: TGCAGCGGCGGGAGCAATATTGAGCAGTTCTTC
abundance: once
v_gene: TRBV29-1
d_gene: TRBD2
j_gene: TRBJ2-1

CDR3aa: CASSYNRPYGYTF
CDR3nt: TGTGCCAGCAGTTATAACAGGCCCTATGGCTACACCTTC
abundance: .
v_gene: TRBV6-5
d_gene: .
j_gene: TRBJ1-2

CDR3aa: CASSELDNEQFF
CDR3nt: TGCGCCAGCAGTGAGCTCGACAATGAGCAGTTCTTC
abundance: .
v_gene: TRBV10-2
d_gene: .
j_gene: TRBJ2-1

CDR3aa: CASSQTGTEAFF
CDR3nt: TGTGCCAGCAGTCAGACAGGCACTGAAGCTTTCTTT
abundance: few
v_gene: TRBV25-1
d_gene: .
j_gene: TRBJ1-1

CDR3aa: CASSQAMSLAGASYEQYF
CDR3nt: TGTGCCAGCAGCCAAGCAATGTCCTTGGCGGGGGCATCCTACGAGCAGTACTTC
abundance: .
v_gene: TRBV4-2
d_gene: .
j_gene: TRBJ2-7

CDR3aa: CASSFPGGTGAFYGYTF
CDR3nt: TGTGCCAGCAGCTTCCCCGGCGGGACAGGAGCCTTCTATGGCTACACCTTC
abundance: .
v_gene: TRBV5-8
d_gene: TRBD1
j_gene: TRBJ1-2

CDR3aa: CASSHLTSGTRSYEQYF
CDR3nt: TGTGCCAGCAGCCACCTTACTAGCGGTACCCGCTCCTACGAGCAGTACTTC
abundance: once
v_gene: TRBV4-2
d_gene: TRBD2
j_gene: TRBJ2-7